This entry is about one TCR beta chain. The antigen it recognizes is unknown. No qualities accompany the bases; no much larger clone lies one base away. Its CDR3 holds 18 amino acids, cysteine through phenylalanine. Just CDR3 DNA is preserved here, 54 bases in frame from base 1. The CDR1 and CDR2 encoded by the germline V gene are MGHRA and YSYEKL. Trimming costs V 1 base and J 0 bases, and their ends lie 19 bases apart. The data are from a study of OX40 agonist ivuxolimab in advanced cancers. With regard to the full study: Ivuxolimab was an agonistic, fully human IgG2 monoclonal antibody directed against OX40 (CD134), a costimulatory receptor. Peripheral TCRbeta sequencing aimed to test whether ivuxolimab altered TCR sequence diversity and caused clonal T-cell expansion. The dose-escalation cohort was about 87% male with a mean age of about 60 years, ranging from about 23 to 85. Of the roughly 52 patients in dose escalation, 19 had hepatocellular carcinoma, some 15 had melanoma, 9 had renal cell carcinoma and 9 had head and neck cancer. Prior anti-PD-1, anti-PD-L1 or anti-CTLA-4 therapy was permitted, and approximately 40% of dose-escalation patients had received checkpoint inhibitors. The paper covers the monotherapy dose-escalation part of the phase I ivuxolimab trial, which included N of about 50 patients. Partial responses occurred in three dose-escalation patients: two with cutaneous melanoma and one with hepatocellular carcinoma. Intravenous ivuxolimab was administered to patients every 2 weeks at six dose levels: 0.01, 0.1, 0.3, 1.5, 3 and 10 mg/kg. Paper-wide results and their limitations: Low levels of normalized T-cell clonal expansion were also seen in some patients who did not respond. The antigen specificity of the peripheral T cells that underwent clonal expansion was not determined. At doses of 0.1 to 3.0 mg/kg, clonal expansion of both CD4+ and CD8+ blood T cells was observed from baseline to week 6. After ivuxolimab, CD8+ T cells had more expanded clones than CD4+ T cells on average. In the 0.1-3.0 mg/kg groups, partial responders had among the lowest normalized peripheral clonal expansion, particularly in CD8+ T cells.

Genomic DNA was extracted from sorted cells for sequencing of the TCRbeta CDR3 region. The immunoSEQ Assay was used to sequence the TCRbeta CDR3 regions. TCRdb stores this immuneACCESS table with in-frame sequences only. Part of the clones is absent; in the studies checked, under half of the shortfall reflects unresolved V genes, and no reason is known for the rest. The table for this sample lists 60,000 or so clones; about 88% of them were counted only once. The ten biggest clones cover about 12% of the sample. Patients with autoimmune disease history or receiving systemic immunosuppression were excluded from the trial. Peripheral blood for TCR sequencing was collected from all dose cohorts at baseline, on cycle 4 day 1, and on cycle 7 day 1. The samples were drawn from a first-in-human, open-label, multicenter phase I dose-escalation trial of ivuxolimab. The trial enrolled adults with locally advanced or metastatic head and neck squamous cell, hepatocellular, melanoma or renal cell carcinoma. Before TCR sequencing, CD4+ T cells and CD8+ T cells were sorted from peripheral blood as separate populations.

Sequencing used CD4+ or CD8+ T cells sorted from blood, obtained in a trial of the OX40 agonist ivuxolimab. The sequence derives from an adult with an advanced solid tumor such as melanoma, head and neck, liver or kidney cancer. The chain employs TRBV4-1 and TRBJ2-7, with a tentative D gene TRBD2 over 6 matching bases. The nucleotides read TGCGCCAGCAGCCAAGTGACCGTCGCGCGGGGAGGCTCCTACGAGCAGTACTTC. It specifies CASSQVTVARGGSYEQYF.